These 13 T cell receptor beta chains originate from one sample sequenced in a study of CD8+ T cells in alopecia areata. Documented treatment: oral pan-JAK inhibitor, 5-10 mg twice daily. Sequencing relied on a cDNA template that was reverse transcribed from extracted RNA. Assay: immunoSEQ multiplex PCR; the TCRdb copy retains only in-frame clones and omits some. The sample lists about 170,000 clones, 50% to 75% occurring once. Specimen: CD4+ T cells sorted from blood, collected at roughly week 58, from a patient treated with tofacitinib. These receptors came from a human donor with alopecia areata.

J is TRBJ2-7 and V is TRBV5-1; 7 bases map to TRBD1. Unmatched junction bases numbered 8, after V lost 0 bases and J lost 5 bases. The V gene's germline CDR1 is SGHRS and CDR2 YFSETQ. The length of the CDR3 is 15 residues. The chain's CDR3 is CASSLVLGQNDEQYF. CDR3 coding DNA: TGCGCCAGCAGCTTGGTTCTGGGACAGAATGACGAGCAGTACTTC. Variable domain in full (rest from reference TRBV5-1 and TRBJ2-7): KAGVTQTPRYLIKTRGQQVTLSCSPISGHRSVSWYQQTPGQGLQFLFEYFSETQRNKGNFPGRFSGRQFSNSRSEMNVSTLELGDSALYLCASSLVLGQNDEQYFGPGTRLTVT.

The gene calls are TRBV5-1 and TRBJ1-2; D is uncertain. Trimming cost V 4 bases and J 0 bases, with 7 bases left between them. Germline CDR1 and CDR2: SGHRS and YFSETQ. This CDR3 has 13 residues. In DNA, the CDR3 is TGCGCCAGCAGCCCGGAAGCTAACTATGGCTACACCTTC. It codes for CASSPEANYGYTF.

V and J are TRBV2 and TRBJ2-2, with D tentatively TRBD1 or TRBD2 (5 bases each). V was shortened by 6 bases and J by 2 bases, with 13 bases between the two germline ends. Germline V gene data show CDR1 as SNHLY and CDR2 as FYNNEI. The CDR3 has 15 amino acids. CDR3 in amino acids: CASSKDRLNTGELFF. The CDR3 region has the DNA TGTGCCAGCAGCAAAGACAGACTAAACACCGGGGAGCTGTTTTTT.

V and J are TRBV9 and TRBJ1-1; perhaps TRBD1 as D (6 bases). Trimming removed 4 bases from V and 8 bases from J, with 12 bases in between. The germline gives CDR1 SGDLS, CDR2 YYNGEE. This CDR3 is built from 12 residues. The CDR3 sequence is CASSTHTGEAFF. In DNA form, the CDR3 reads TGTGCCAGCAGCACCCACACAGGGGAAGCTTTCTTT. Complete variable domain (other parts from reference TRBV9 and TRBJ1-1): DSGVTQTPKHLITATGQRVTLRCSPRSGDLSVYWYQQSLDQGLQFLIQYYNGEERAKGNILERFSAQQFPDLHSELNLSSLELGDSALYFCASSTHTGEAFFGQGTRLTVV.

A few counts support this clone. The chain links TRBV2 to TRBJ1-5, with D perhaps TRBD1 (5 bases). The germline V gene encodes CDR1 SNHLY and CDR2 FYNNEI. The CDR3 consists of 16 residues. Trimming removed 4 bases from V and 4 bases from J, with 17 bases in between. CDR3 protein: CASSGASPGHNQPQHF. In DNA, the CDR3 is TGTGCCAGCAGTGGGGCTAGCCCGGGGCATAATCAGCCCCAGCATTTT.

The chain joins TRBV25-1 to TRBJ2-7; D possibly uses TRBD1 or TRBD2 (7 bases each). V gave up 2 bases and J gave up 3 bases, with 14 bases separating them. Germline lookup yields CDR1 MGHDK and CDR2 SYGVNS. This CDR3 spans 15 amino acids. The CDR3 sequence: CASSELDRDYYEQYF. The CDR3 DNA reads TGTGCCAGCAGTGAACTTGACAGGGACTACTACGAGCAGTACTTC.

The chain joins TRBV2 to TRBJ2-7; D gene uncertain. Germline V gene lookup returns CDR1 SNHLY and CDR2 FYNNEI. The CDR3 length is 11 residues. The V end was cut by 2 bases, the J end by 5 bases, with 4 bases between. The CDR3 spells CASSESNEQYF. CDR3 bases: TGTGCCAGCAGTGAATCTAACGAGCAGTACTTC. Variable domain in full (rest from reference TRBV2 and TRBJ2-7): EPEVTQTPSHQVTQMGQEVILRCVPISNHLYFYWYRQILGQKVEFLVSFYNNEISEKSEIFDDQFSVERPDGSNFTLKIRSTKLEDSAMYFCASSESNEQYFGPGTRLTVT.

This clone was seen a handful of times. The chain carries TRBV29-1 and TRBJ1-1; TRBD1 matches at 8 bases. There are 14 residues in the CDR3. J lost 4 bases, V lost 7 bases, and 11 bases had no gene match. Germline lookup yields CDR1 SQVTM and CDR2 ANQGSEA. Here the CDR3 DNA reads TGCAGCGCATCAACGCAGGGGGCCGGCACTGAAGCTTTCTTT. Its protein product is CSASTQGAGTEAFF.

A few counts support this clone. The rearrangement uses TRBV29-1 and TRBJ1-2; TRBD1 aligns across 9 bases. The germline V gene has CDR1 SQVTM and CDR2 ANQGSEA. CDR3 length: 14 amino acids. V lost 4 bases to trimming and J lost 5 bases; unmatched junction nucleotides: 8. As DNA, the CDR3 is TGCAGCGTTGGTACCGGGACAGGGACATATGGCTACACCTTC. Its protein product is CSVGTGTGTYGYTF. Supplemented by reference TRBV29-1 and TRBJ1-2, the full variable domain reads SAVISQKPSRDICQRGTSLTIQCQVDSQVTMMFWYRQQPGQSLTLIATANQGSEATYESGFVIDKFPISRPNLTFSTLTVSNMSPEDSSIYLCSVGTGTGTYGYTFGSGTRLTVV.

The chain uses TRBV15 and TRBJ2-7; no clear D. V was shortened by 4 bases and J by 7 bases, with 8 bases between the two germline ends. This CDR3 is 11 amino acids long. Germline V gene data show CDR1 as LNHNV and CDR2 as YYDKDF (reference sequence). The CDR3 spells CATSNQREQYF. CDR3 sequence (DNA): TGTGCCACCAGCAATCAGAGAGAGCAGTACTTC.

This rearrangement joins TRBV7-9 to TRBJ2-3, with 10 bases fitting TRBD1. V was clipped by 5 bases and J by 1 base; unmatched bases: 12. The CDR3 runs to 18 residues. The germline V gene has CDR1 SEHNR and CDR2 FQNEAQ (reference sequence). CDR3 DNA: TGTGCCAGCAGCCGCGTTAGAGCCGGGACAGGGGGCACAGATACGCAGTATTTT. Its translation is CASSRVRAGTGGTDTQYF.

J is TRBJ2-4 and V is TRBV6-5; tentative D call: TRBD1 (5 bases). Germline CDR1 and CDR2: MNHEY and SVGAGI. The length of the CDR3 is 14 residues. The V and J ends lost 2 bases and 8 bases respectively, with 13 bases between them. The CDR3 nucleotides read TGTGCCAGCAGTTACCGGTCCCAGGGTGACATTCAGTACTTC. Amino acid sequence: CASSYRSQGDIQYF.

V gene TRBV6-5 combines with J gene TRBJ1-5; D is undetermined. V was clipped by 5 bases and J by 7 bases, with 9 bases between them. CDR3 length equals 12 residues. The germline V gene has CDR1 MNHEY and CDR2 SVGAGI. This CDR3 reads CASSALGQPQHF. CDR3 in DNA: TGTGCCAGCAGTGCTCTAGGGCAGCCCCAGCATTTT.